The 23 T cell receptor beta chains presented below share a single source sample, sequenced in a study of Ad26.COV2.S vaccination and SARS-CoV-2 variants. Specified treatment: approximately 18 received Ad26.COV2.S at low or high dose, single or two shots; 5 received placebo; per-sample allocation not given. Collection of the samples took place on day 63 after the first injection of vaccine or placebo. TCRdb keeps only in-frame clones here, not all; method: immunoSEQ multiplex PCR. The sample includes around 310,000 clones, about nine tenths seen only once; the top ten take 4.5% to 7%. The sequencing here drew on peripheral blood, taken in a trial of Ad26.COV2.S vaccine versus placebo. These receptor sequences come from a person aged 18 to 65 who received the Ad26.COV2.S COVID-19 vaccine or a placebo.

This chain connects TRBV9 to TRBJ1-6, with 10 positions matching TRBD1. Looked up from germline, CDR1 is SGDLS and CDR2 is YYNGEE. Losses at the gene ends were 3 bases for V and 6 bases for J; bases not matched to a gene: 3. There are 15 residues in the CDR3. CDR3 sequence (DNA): TGTGCCAGCAGCGGGACAGGGGGGTTTAATTCACCCCTCCACTTT. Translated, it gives CASSGTGGFNSPLHF.

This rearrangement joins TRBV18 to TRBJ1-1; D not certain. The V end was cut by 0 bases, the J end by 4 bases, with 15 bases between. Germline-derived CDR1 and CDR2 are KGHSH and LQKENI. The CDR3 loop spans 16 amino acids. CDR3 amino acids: CASSPPYGSRTTEAFF. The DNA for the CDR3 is TGTGCCAGCTCACCACCGTATGGCTCTCGGACCACTGAAGCTTTCTTT.

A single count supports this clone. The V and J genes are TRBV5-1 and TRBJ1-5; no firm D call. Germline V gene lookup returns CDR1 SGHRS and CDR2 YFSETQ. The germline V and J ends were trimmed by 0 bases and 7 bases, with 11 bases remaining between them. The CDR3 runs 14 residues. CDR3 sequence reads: CASSLDGDIQPQHF. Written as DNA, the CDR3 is TGCGCCAGCAGCTTGGACGGGGATATCCAGCCCCAGCATTTT.

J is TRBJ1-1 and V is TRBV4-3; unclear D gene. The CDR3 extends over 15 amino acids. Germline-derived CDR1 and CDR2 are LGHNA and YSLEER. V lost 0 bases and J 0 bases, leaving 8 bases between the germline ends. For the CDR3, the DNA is TGCGCCAGCAGCCAAGAGCCAGTTTTGAACACTGAAGCTTTCTTT. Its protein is CASSQEPVLNTEAFF.

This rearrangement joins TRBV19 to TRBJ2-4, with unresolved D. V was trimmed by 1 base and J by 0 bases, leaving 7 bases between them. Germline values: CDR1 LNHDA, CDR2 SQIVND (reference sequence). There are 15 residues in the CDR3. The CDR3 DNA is TGTGCCAGTAGTATAGGAACGGTAGCCAAAAACATTCAGTACTTC. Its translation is CASSIGTVAKNIQYF. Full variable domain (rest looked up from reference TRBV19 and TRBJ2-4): DGGITQSPKYLFRKEGQNVTLSCEQNLNHDAMYWYRQDPGQGLRLIYYSQIVNDFQKGDIAEGYSVSREKKESFPLTVTSAQKNPTAFYLCASSIGTVAKNIQYFGAGTRLSVL.

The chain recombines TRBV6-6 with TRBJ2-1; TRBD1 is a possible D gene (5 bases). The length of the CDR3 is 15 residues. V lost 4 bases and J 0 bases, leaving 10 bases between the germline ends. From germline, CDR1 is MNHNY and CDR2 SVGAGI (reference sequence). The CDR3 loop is CASSSQESSYNEQFF. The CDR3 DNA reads TGTGCCAGCAGTTCACAGGAGAGCTCCTACAATGAGCAGTTCTTC.

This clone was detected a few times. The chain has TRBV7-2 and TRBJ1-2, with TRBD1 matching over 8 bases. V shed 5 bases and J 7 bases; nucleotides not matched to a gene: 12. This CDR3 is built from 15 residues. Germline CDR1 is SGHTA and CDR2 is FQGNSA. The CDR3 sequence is CASSPEPRRGLGYTF. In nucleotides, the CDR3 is TGTGCCAGCAGCCCGGAGCCCCGCAGGGGGCTTGGCTACACCTTC.

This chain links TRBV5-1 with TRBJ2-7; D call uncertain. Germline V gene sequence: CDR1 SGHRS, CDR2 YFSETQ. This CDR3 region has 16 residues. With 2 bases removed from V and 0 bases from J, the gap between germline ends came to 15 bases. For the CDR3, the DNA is TGCGCCAGCAGCTTAAACAGATTCTCACACTCCTACGAGCAGTACTTC. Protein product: CASSLNRFSHSYEQYF.

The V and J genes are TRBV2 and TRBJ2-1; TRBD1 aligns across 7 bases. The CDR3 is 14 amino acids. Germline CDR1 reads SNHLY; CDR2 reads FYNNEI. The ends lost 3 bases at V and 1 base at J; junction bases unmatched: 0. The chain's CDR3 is CASSEDRSYNEQFF. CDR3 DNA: TGTGCCAGCAGTGAGGACAGGTCCTACAATGAGCAGTTCTTC.

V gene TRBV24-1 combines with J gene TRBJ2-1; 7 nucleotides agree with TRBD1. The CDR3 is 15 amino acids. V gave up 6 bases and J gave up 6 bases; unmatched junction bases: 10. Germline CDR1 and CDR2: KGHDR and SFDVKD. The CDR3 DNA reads TGTGCCACCAGTCCTAAGGGGACAGCATCCAATGAGCAGTTCTTC. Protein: CATSPKGTASNEQFF.

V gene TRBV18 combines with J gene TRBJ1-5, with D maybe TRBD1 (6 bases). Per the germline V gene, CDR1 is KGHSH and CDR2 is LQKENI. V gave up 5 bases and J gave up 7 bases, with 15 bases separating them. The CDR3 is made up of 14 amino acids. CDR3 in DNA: TGTGCCAGCTCATCACGACAGGTTGGCCAGCCCCAGCATTTT. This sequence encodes CASSSRQVGQPQHF.

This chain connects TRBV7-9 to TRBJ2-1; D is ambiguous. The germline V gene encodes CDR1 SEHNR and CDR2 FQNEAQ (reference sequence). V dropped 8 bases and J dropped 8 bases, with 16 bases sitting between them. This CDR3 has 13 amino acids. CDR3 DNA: TGTGCCAGCGTTAATGGGAAGGGCGATGAGCAGTTCTTC. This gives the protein CASVNGKGDEQFF.

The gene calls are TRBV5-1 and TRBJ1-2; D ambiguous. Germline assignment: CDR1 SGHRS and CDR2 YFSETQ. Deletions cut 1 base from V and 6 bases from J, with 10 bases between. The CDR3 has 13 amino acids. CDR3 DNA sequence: TGCGCCAGCAGCTTGCCGGGAATGGATGGCTACACCTTC. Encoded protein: CASSLPGMDGYTF.

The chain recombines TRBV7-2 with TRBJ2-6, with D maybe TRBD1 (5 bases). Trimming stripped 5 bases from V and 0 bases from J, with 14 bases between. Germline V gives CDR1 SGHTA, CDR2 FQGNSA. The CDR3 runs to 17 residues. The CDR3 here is CASSAQGSHSGANVLTF. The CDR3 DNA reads TGTGCCAGCAGCGCCCAGGGTTCGCACTCTGGGGCCAACGTCCTGACTTTC.

CDR3 region: CASSQVGLRYTEAFF. The CDR3 DNA follows: TGTGCCAGCAGCCAAGTCGGGCTGAGGTACACTGAAGCTTTCTTT. This chain uses TRBV14 with TRBJ1-1; no clear D gene. Germline V gives CDR1 SGHDN, CDR2 FVKESK. This CDR3 has 15 amino acids. Trimming pared 1 base from V and 3 bases from J, leaving 12 bases between.

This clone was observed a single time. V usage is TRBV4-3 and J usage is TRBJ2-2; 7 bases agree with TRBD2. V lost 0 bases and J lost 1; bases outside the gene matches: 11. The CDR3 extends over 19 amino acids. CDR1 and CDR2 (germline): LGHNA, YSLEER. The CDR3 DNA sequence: TGCGCCAGCAGCCAAGATAGGGTGAGAGCGGGACTGAACACCGGGGAGCTGTTTTTT. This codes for CASSQDRVRAGLNTGELFF.

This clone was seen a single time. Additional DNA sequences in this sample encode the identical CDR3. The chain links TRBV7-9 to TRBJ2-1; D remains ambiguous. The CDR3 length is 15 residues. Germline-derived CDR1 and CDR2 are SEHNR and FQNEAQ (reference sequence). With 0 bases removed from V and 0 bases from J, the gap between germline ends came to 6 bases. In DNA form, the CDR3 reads TGTGCCAGCAGCTTAGCGGGTAGCTCCTACAATGAGCAGTTCTTC. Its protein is CASSLAGSSYNEQFF.

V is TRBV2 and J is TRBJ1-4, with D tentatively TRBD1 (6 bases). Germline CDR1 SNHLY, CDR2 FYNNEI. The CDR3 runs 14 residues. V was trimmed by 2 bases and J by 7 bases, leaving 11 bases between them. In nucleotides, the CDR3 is TGTGCCAGCAGTGAACCGGGGGGCGCTGAAAAACTGTTTTTT. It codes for CASSEPGGAEKLFF.

The CDR3 DNA sequence: TGTGCCAGCAGCTTCGTCCCCGGGGAGCTGTTTTTT. It specifies CASSFVPGELFF. This rearrangement joins TRBV11-3 to TRBJ2-2; D is unresolved. The germline CDR1 and CDR2 sequences are SGHNT and YENEEA. The V and J ends lost 3 bases and 6 bases respectively, with 5 bases between them. There are 12 residues in the CDR3.

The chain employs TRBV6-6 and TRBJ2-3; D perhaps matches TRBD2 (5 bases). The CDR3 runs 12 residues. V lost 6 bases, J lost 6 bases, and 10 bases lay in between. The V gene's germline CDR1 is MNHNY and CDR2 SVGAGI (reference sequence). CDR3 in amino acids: CASRRPGDTQYF. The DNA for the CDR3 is TGTGCCAGCAGACGACCGGGGGATACGCAGTATTTT.

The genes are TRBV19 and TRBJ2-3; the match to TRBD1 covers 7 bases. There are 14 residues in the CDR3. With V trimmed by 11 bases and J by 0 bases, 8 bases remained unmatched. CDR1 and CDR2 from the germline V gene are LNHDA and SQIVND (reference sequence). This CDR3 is CAVNPGQSTDTQYF. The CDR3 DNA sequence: TGTGCCGTCAACCCGGGACAGAGCACAGATACGCAGTATTTT.

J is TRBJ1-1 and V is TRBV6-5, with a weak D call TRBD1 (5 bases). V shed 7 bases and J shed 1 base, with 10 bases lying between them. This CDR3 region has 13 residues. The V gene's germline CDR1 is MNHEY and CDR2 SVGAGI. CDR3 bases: TGTGCCAGCAAATGGGGGTCGAACACTGAAGCTTTCTTT. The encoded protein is CASKWGSNTEAFF.

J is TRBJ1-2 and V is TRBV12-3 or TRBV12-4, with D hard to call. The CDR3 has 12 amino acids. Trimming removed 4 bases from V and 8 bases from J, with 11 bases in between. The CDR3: CASSSPPEGYTF. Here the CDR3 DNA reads TGTGCCAGCAGTTCCCCCCCAGAAGGCTACACCTTC.